This TCR beta chain was observed in a study of early T cells in non-severe SARS-CoV-2 infection. Across the whole study: Unsorted whole-blood RNA was sequenced in bulk, leaving chains unpaired.

V was shortened by 0 bases and J by 2 bases, with 14 bases between the two germline ends. From germline, CDR1 is DFQATT and CDR2 SNEGSKA (reference sequence). This CDR3 comprises 15 residues. This clonotype came up a few times. Its cognate antigen is unknown. Attached unique molecular identifiers marked individual cDNA molecules. TCRdb analysed the 5' RACE reads with MiXCR anew, one entry per CDR3 protein. The table has about 58,000 distinct CDR3 sequences, roughly an eighth seen once; the top ten hold roughly a tenth. Study-wide results and limits: Using VDJdb, the matching emphasized anti-spike CD8 responses while missing private and CD4 specificities.

Material for sequencing was whole blood. V is TRBV20-1 and J is TRBJ2-7, with D perhaps matching TRBD1 (5 bases). The sequence derives from an adult who was a healthcare worker with PCR-confirmed SARS-CoV-2 infection or an uninfected control (not recorded which). CDR3 sequence reads: CSARDTRTFTYEQYF. CDR3 sequence (DNA): TGCAGTGCTAGAGATACCAGGACATTCACCTACGAGCAGTACTTC.